Below, 29 T cell receptor beta chains from the same sample are listed, as sequenced in a study of blood T cell repertoires in COVID-19. This table comes from immunoSEQ multiplex PCR, and its TCRdb copy is limited to in-frame clones, with some not included. This sample has some 340,000 clones, with roughly nine tenths found just once. Sequenced: PBMCs or T cells enriched from blood (not recorded which). Receptors originate from a woman between 25 and 40 years old who had been exposed to COVID-19.

The gene calls are TRBV7-8 and TRBJ2-2; 9 nucleotides align to TRBD2. V shed 7 bases and J 3 bases; nucleotides not matched to a gene: 9. Germline V gives CDR1 SGHVS, CDR2 FQNEAQ. The CDR3 length is 16 residues. Written as DNA, the CDR3 is TGTGCCAGCATCGAAGAGAGCGGGGGGTACACCGGGGAGCTGTTTTTT. It specifies CASIEESGGYTGELFF.

The chain links TRBV10-3 to TRBJ1-2; 8 nucleotides line up with TRBD1. Germline V gene lookup returns CDR1 ENHRY and CDR2 SYGVKD. J gave up 1 base and V 5 bases, and 9 bases lay outside the gene matches. This CDR3 spans 16 amino acids. Here the CDR3 DNA reads TGTGCCATCAGTAAAGGGACAGGCGGCGGTAACTATGGCTACACCTTC. It codes for CAISKGTGGGNYGYTF.

This clone was observed a single time. The J gene is TRBJ1-1, the V gene TRBV27; no definite D call. The CDR3 contains 14 residues. Germline CDR1 is MNHEY and CDR2 is SMNVEV (reference sequence). V was shortened by 6 bases and J by 5 bases, with 16 bases between the two germline ends. CDR3 region: CASRRTGVGTEAFF. CDR3 sequence (DNA): TGTGCCAGCAGGCGGACCGGGGTGGGGACTGAAGCTTTCTTT.

V and J are TRBV7-6 and TRBJ1-4; 10 positions agree with TRBD1. V lost 3 bases and J lost 8; bases outside the gene matches: 3. The V gene's germline CDR1 is SGHVS and CDR2 FNYEAQ. The CDR3 has 14 residues. The CDR3 bases are TGTGCCAGCAGCTTGACAGGGGGCGAGGAAAAACTGTTTTTT. Its protein is CASSLTGGEEKLFF.

The V gene is TRBV6-2 or TRBV6-3, the J gene TRBJ1-3; D might be TRBD1 (6 bases). V was cut by 4 bases and J by 3 bases, with 16 bases left in between. The CDR3 runs to 16 residues. Germline V gene sequence: CDR1 MNHEY, CDR2 SVGEGT. CDR3 in amino acids: CASSSSQGSRGNTIYF. The CDR3 DNA is TGTGCCAGCAGTTCCTCACAGGGTTCACGTGGAAACACCATATATTTT.

V is TRBV27 and J is TRBJ1-6; D is unclear. Germline assignment: CDR1 MNHEY and CDR2 SMNVEV (reference sequence). V gave up 2 bases and J gave up 0 bases, with 14 bases separating them. CDR3 length: 18 residues. DNA of the CDR3: TGTGCCAGCAGTTTAGGTTCTTACGTGAGCTCCTATAATTCACCCCTCCACTTT. It translates to CASSLGSYVSSYNSPLHF.

The J gene is TRBJ2-1, the V gene TRBV4-1; 9 positions agree with TRBD2. Trimming took 0 bases from V and 1 from J; bases not matched to a gene: 13. CDR1 is MGHRA, CDR2 YSYEKL, per germline. The CDR3 runs 20 residues. This chain's CDR3 is CASSQEGGASGARSYNEQFF. Here the CDR3 DNA reads TGCGCCAGCAGCCAAGAAGGGGGAGCTAGCGGGGCCCGATCCTACAATGAGCAGTTCTTC.

The genes are TRBV11-1 and TRBJ2-7; tentatively, D is TRBD1 (5 bases). CDR1 and CDR2 from the germline V gene are SGHAT and FQDESV (reference sequence). Trimming stripped 5 bases from V and 6 bases from J, with 20 bases between. The length of the CDR3 is 15 residues. CDR3 residues: CASSTSGITKLEQYF. The CDR3 DNA sequence: TGTGCCAGCAGCACCTCAGGGATCACCAAGCTCGAGCAGTACTTC.

This rearrangement joins TRBV11-1 to TRBJ1-2, with 9 bases lining up with TRBD1. There are 14 residues in the CDR3. Losses at the gene ends were 5 bases for V and 4 bases for J; bases not matched to a gene: 5. Germline assignment: CDR1 SGHAT and CDR2 FQDESV (reference sequence). CDR3: CASSLGQGGYGYTF. In nucleotides, the CDR3 is TGTGCCAGCAGCCTGGGACAGGGTGGCTATGGCTACACCTTC.

This chain uses TRBV11-2 with TRBJ1-2, with D possibly TRBD1 on 5 matching bases. Looked up from germline, CDR1 is SGHAT and CDR2 is FQNNGV. Trimming removed 5 bases at V and 3 bases at J, with 16 bases between. The CDR3 is 15 residues long. The CDR3 reads CASSVQGSLHYGYTF. In DNA, the CDR3 is TGTGCCAGCAGCGTGCAGGGATCCCTACACTATGGCTACACCTTC.

V is TRBV9 and J is TRBJ1-2; 10 bases are shared with TRBD1. J lost 4 bases, V lost 0 bases, and 3 bases had no gene match. The V gene's germline CDR1 is SGDLS and CDR2 YYNGEE. The CDR3 runs to 15 residues. CDR3 protein: CASSVGDRGSYGYTF. The CDR3 DNA reads as TGTGCCAGCAGCGTAGGGGACAGGGGATCCTATGGCTACACCTTC.

The chain has TRBV11-3 and TRBJ1-6; 8 positions match TRBD1. Germline V gene lookup returns CDR1 SGHNT and CDR2 YENEEA. With 1 base clipped from V and 1 base from J, the junction kept 9 bases outside the gene matches. This CDR3 is built from 19 residues. The CDR3 loop is CASSLVPSGGDSYNSPLHF. DNA of the CDR3: TGTGCCAGCAGCTTAGTCCCCTCAGGGGGCGATTCCTATAATTCACCCCTCCACTTT.

J is TRBJ1-6 and V is TRBV6-2 or TRBV6-3; D is undetermined. This CDR3 has 10 residues. The V gene's germline CDR1 is MNHEY and CDR2 SVGEGT. V lost 5 bases to trimming and J lost 14 bases, with 7 bases between them. CDR3 in amino acids: CASSGRSLHF. The DNA of the CDR3 is TGTGCCAGCAGTGGGAGATCCCTCCACTTT.

J is TRBJ2-5 and V is TRBV18, with TRBD2 matching 8 bases. Losses at the gene ends were 3 bases for V and 7 bases for J; bases not matched to a gene: 10. The CDR3 runs to 15 residues. CDR1 is KGHSH and CDR2 is LQKENI in the germline V gene. The DNA for the CDR3 is TGTGCCAGCTCACCGACGGGAGGGGATTGGTGGACCCAGTACTTC. This translates into CASSPTGGDWWTQYF. The full variable domain, rest sourced from reference TRBV18 and TRBJ2-5, is NAGVMQNPRHLVRRRGQEARLRCSPMKGHSHVYWYRQLPEEGLKFMVYLQKENIIDESGMPKERFSAEFPKEGPSILRIQQVVRGDSAAYFCASSPTGGDWWTQYFGPGTRLLVL.

V gene TRBV5-6 combines with J gene TRBJ1-6; tentative D call: TRBD1 (6 bases). The V gene lost 0 bases and the J gene lost 2 bases, with 18 bases spanning the gap. Germline CDR1 reads SGHDT; CDR2 reads YYEEEE. This CDR3 has 19 amino acids. CDR3 region: CASSLAEHRASTYNSPLHF. CDR3 nucleotides: TGTGCCAGCAGCTTGGCCGAACACAGGGCATCGACCTATAATTCACCCCTCCACTTT.

This chain uses TRBV6-6 with TRBJ2-7; tentatively, D is TRBD2 (5 bases). This CDR3 has 16 residues. Germline CDR1 MNHNY, CDR2 SVGAGI (reference sequence). Trimming left V 5 bases short and J 5 bases short, with 22 bases between. The CDR3 nucleotides are TGTGCCAGCAGTCGCCGGTCGGGGTTTGGGCTAGACGAGCAGTACTTC. Translation: CASSRRSGFGLDEQYF.

This chain links TRBV18 with TRBJ2-2; 9 bases match TRBD1. The CDR3 runs to 16 residues. The germline V gene has CDR1 KGHSH and CDR2 LQKENI. The J segment lost 2 bases and the V segment lost 3 bases, leaving 4 bases of the junction unmatched. The CDR3 region is CASSPRDRANTGELFF. The DNA for the CDR3 is TGTGCCAGCTCACCTCGGGACAGGGCTAACACCGGGGAGCTGTTTTTT. Drawing the rest from reference TRBV18 and TRBJ2-2, the complete variable domain is NAGVMQNPRHLVRRRGQEARLRCSPMKGHSHVYWYRQLPEEGLKFMVYLQKENIIDESGMPKERFSAEFPKEGPSILRIQQVVRGDSAAYFCASSPRDRANTGELFFGEGSRLTVL.

This chain links TRBV19 with TRBJ2-7; TRBD1 matches 7 bases. This CDR3 has 15 residues. Germline values: CDR1 LNHDA, CDR2 SQIVND (reference sequence). The V segment lost 1 base and the J segment 2 bases; nucleotides outside the gene matches: 5. This CDR3 reads CASSIGLGQTYEQYF. In DNA form, the CDR3 reads TGTGCCAGTAGTATAGGACTGGGACAGACCTACGAGCAGTACTTC.

This chain uses TRBV6-5 with TRBJ1-5; 7 nucleotides line up with TRBD1. The V and J ends lost 6 bases and 4 bases, in that order; junction bases with no gene match: 3. CDR1 MNHEY and CDR2 SVGAGI come from the germline V gene. The CDR3 spans 13 residues. CDR3 sequence (DNA): TGTGCCAGCAGAAGACAGGGAAATCAGCCCCAGCATTTT. Translating gives CASRRQGNQPQHF.

The chain combines TRBV28 with TRBJ2-7; D gene uncertain. Germline lookup yields CDR1 MDHEN and CDR2 SYDVKM. The CDR3 covers 11 residues. Trimming pared 5 bases from V and 3 bases from J, leaving 5 bases between. The CDR3 region has the DNA TGTGCCAGCAGTGTTAACTACGAGCAGTACTTC. The encoded protein is CASSVNYEQYF.

The V and J genes are TRBV6-6 and TRBJ1-2, with 9 positions matching TRBD1. V lost 2 bases to trimming and J lost 6 bases; unmatched junction nucleotides: 7. Looked up from germline, CDR1 is MNHNY and CDR2 is SVGAGI (reference sequence). The CDR3 has 15 amino acids. The chain's CDR3 is CASSYMGQGSDGYTF. In DNA, the CDR3 is TGTGCCAGCAGTTACATGGGACAGGGCTCAGATGGCTACACCTTC.

The V and J genes are TRBV9 and TRBJ2-3; tentative D call: TRBD2 (5 bases). The CDR3 sequence is 19 residues long. The germline CDR1 and CDR2 sequences are SGDLS and YYNGEE. V lost 2 bases to trimming and J lost 2 bases, with 24 bases between them. In nucleotides, the CDR3 is TGTGCCAGCAGCGTTGGAACGTTAACCAAAACGGAGGTCACAGATACGCAGTATTTT. As protein: CASSVGTLTKTEVTDTQYF.

This chain connects TRBV3-1 (or the pseudogene TRBV3-2) to TRBJ2-2; 8 bases are a match to TRBD2. The CDR3 is made up of 15 amino acids. The V and J ends lost 4 bases and 4 bases, in that order; junction bases with no gene match: 5. CDR1 and CDR2 from the germline V gene are LGHDT and YNNKEL (reference sequence). CDR3 coding DNA: TGTGCCAGCAGCCGGCTAGCGGGTGGCACCGGGGAGCTGTTTTTT. It codes for CASSRLAGGTGELFF.

The chain carries TRBV19 and TRBJ2-4, with 7 nucleotides matching TRBD1. The ends lost 8 bases at V and 6 bases at J; junction bases unmatched: 16. Looked up from germline, CDR1 is LNHDA and CDR2 is SQIVND (reference sequence). The CDR3 runs to 16 residues. The CDR3 spells CASGDRRESPRNIQYF. The CDR3 DNA follows: TGTGCCAGTGGGGACAGAAGGGAATCACCCCGAAACATTCAGTACTTC.

The chain has TRBV6-5 and TRBJ1-2; D possibly corresponds to TRBD1 (5 bases). The CDR3 has 16 amino acids. Trimming shortened V by 2 bases and J by 7 bases, and 20 bases separated the two germline ends. Germline values: CDR1 MNHEY, CDR2 SVGAGI. The DNA for the CDR3 is TGTGCCAGCAGTTACGTTGGCGGGGGATCGGGTGGTGGCTACACCTTC. It yields the protein CASSYVGGGSGGGYTF.

The chain recombines TRBV9 with TRBJ1-4; TRBD1 agrees at 9 bases. Per germline, CDR1 SGDLS and CDR2 YYNGEE. Trimming took 4 bases from V and 7 from J; bases not matched to a gene: 8. The CDR3 has 15 amino acids. DNA for the CDR3: TGTGCCAGCAGCCCGAGGACAGGGGAGGGTGAAAAACTGTTTTTT. Protein product: CASSPRTGEGEKLFF.

This clone appeared a single time. The same CDR3 is also encoded by other DNA sequences in this sample. The V and J genes are TRBV3-1 (or the pseudogene TRBV3-2) and TRBJ2-5; no definite D call. V gave up 0 bases and J gave up 4 bases, with 6 bases separating them. CDR1 is LGHDT, CDR2 YNNKEL, per germline (reference sequence). This CDR3 comprises 13 residues. The CDR3 here is CASSQEARETQYF. CDR3 bases: TGTGCCAGCAGCCAAGAAGCGCGAGAGACCCAGTACTTC.

This clone was found a few times. This rearrangement joins TRBV7-8 to TRBJ1-5, with TRBD1 identical over 10 bases. This CDR3 has 16 residues. V trimming: 5 bases; J trimming: 7 bases; junction bases outside the gene matches: 11. Germline V lookup: CDR1 SGHVS, CDR2 FQNEAQ. The CDR3 coding sequence is TGTGCCAGCAGCCGTCACCGGGACAGGGGTGTCCAGCCCCAGCATTTT. Translated, it gives CASSRHRDRGVQPQHF.

The V gene is TRBV18, the J gene TRBJ1-5; 7 bases fit TRBD1. This CDR3 is built from 15 residues. V dropped 4 bases and J dropped 2; count of bases not matched to a gene: 5. The germline V gene has CDR1 KGHSH and CDR2 LQKENI. The CDR3 DNA reads as TGTGCCAGCTCACGACAGGGAATGGGCAATCAGCCCCAGCATTTT. Encoded protein: CASSRQGMGNQPQHF.